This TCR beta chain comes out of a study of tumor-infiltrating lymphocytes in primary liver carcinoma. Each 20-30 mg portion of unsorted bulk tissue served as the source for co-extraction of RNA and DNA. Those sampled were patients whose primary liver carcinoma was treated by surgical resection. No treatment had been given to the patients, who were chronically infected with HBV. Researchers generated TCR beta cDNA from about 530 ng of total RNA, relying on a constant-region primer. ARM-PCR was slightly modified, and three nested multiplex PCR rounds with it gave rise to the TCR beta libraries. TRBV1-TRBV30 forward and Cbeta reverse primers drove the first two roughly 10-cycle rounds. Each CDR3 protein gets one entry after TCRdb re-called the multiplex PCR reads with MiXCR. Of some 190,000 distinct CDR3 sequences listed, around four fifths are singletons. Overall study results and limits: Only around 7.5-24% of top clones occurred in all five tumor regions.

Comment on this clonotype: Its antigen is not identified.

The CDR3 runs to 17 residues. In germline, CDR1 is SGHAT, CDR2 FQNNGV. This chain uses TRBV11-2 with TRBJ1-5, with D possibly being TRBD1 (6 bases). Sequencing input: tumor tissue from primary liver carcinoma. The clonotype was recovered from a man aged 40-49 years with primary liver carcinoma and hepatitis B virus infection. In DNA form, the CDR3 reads TGTACCTACAGCTTAGTAGGGGTAACAGGGAGCAATCAGCCCCAGCATTTT. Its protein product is CTYSLVGVTGSNQPQHF.